Included here is one T cell receptor beta chain sequence, with context. This specimen comes from a study of blood T cell repertoires in COVID-19. Libraries were prepared by immunoSEQ multiplex PCR; TCRdb keeps only in-frame clonotypes and omits some of them. This table holds 290,000 or so clones, roughly 86% found once. Input material: peripheral blood. This receptor was taken from a man between 65 and 85 years old with acute or convalescent COVID-19.

The CDR3 sequence is CASSQDELAGGETQYF. CDR3 nucleotides: TGCGCCAGCAGCCAAGATGAGCTAGCGGGAGGGGAGACCCAGTACTTC. The chain employs TRBV4-3 and TRBJ2-5; 12 positions agree with TRBD2. The CDR3 has 16 amino acids. The trim removed 0 bases at V and 5 bases at J, leaving 4 bases unmatched. Germline-derived CDR1 and CDR2 are LGHNA and YSLEER.